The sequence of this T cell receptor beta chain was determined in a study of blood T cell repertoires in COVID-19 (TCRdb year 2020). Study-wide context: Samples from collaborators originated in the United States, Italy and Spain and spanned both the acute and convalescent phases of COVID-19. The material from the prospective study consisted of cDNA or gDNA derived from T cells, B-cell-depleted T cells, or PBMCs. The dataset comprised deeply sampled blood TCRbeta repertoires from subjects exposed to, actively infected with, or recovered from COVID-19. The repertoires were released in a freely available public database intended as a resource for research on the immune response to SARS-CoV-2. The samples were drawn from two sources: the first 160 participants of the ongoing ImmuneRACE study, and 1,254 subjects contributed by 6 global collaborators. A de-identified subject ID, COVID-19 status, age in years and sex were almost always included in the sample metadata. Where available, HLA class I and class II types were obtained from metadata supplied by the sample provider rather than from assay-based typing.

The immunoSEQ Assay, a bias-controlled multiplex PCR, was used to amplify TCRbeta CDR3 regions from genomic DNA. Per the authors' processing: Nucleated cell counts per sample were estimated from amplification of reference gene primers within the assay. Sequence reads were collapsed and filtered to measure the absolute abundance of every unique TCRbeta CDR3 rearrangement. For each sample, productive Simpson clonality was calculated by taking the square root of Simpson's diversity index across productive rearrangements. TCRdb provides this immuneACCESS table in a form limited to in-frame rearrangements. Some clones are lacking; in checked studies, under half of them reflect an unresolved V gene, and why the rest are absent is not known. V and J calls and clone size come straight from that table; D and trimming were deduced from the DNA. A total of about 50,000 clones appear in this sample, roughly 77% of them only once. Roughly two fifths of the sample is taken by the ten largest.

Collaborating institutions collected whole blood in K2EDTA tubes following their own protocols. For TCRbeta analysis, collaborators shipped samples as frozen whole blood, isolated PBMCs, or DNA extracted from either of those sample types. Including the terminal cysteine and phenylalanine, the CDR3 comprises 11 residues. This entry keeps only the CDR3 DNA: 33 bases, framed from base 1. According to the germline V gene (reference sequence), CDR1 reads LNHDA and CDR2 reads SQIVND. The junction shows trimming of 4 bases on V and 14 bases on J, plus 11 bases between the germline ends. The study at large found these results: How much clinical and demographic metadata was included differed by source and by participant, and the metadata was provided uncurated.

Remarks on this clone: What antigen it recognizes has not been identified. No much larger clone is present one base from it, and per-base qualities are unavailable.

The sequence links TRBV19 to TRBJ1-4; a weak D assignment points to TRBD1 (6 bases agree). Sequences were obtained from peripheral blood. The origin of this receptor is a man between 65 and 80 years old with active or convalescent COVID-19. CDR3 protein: CASSTGTTLFF. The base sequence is TGTGCCAGTAGTACAGGGACAACCCTGTTTTTT.